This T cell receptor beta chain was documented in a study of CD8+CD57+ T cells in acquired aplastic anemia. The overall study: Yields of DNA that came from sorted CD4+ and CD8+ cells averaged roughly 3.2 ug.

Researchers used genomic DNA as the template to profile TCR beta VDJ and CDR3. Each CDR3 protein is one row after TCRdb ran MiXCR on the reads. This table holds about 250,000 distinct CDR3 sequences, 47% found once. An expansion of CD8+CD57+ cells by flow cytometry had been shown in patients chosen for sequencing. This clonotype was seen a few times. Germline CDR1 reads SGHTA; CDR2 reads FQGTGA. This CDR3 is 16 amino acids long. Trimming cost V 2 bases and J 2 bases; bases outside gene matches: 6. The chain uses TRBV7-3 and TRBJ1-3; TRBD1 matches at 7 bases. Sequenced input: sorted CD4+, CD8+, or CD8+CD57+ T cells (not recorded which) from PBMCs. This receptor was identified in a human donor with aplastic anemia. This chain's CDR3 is CASSLSSTGPGNTIYF. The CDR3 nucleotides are TGTGCCAGCAGCTTATCTTCGACAGGGCCTGGAAACACCATATATTTT.